Below, 8 T cell receptor beta chains from the same sample are listed, as sequenced in a study of blood T cell repertoires in COVID-19 (dated by TCRdb to 2020 to 2021). Libraries were prepared through the immunoSEQ multiplex PCR assay. Imported from immuneACCESS, the table was reduced by TCRdb to in-frame sequences with V and J called. These copies leave out some clones; in studies compared against another copy, an unresolved V gene accounts for under half, and the cause of the remainder is not known. Present in this sample are tens of thousands of clones, 80% to 90% of which were seen just once. Jointly, the top ten make up 2.7% of the sample. The sequenced sample consisted of peripheral blood. The receptor source for this set is a man aged 50-60 years with acute or convalescent COVID-19.

V is TRBV6-5 and J is TRBJ2-3, with D possibly being TRBD2 (5 bases). CDR3 length equals 15 residues. Trimming stripped 2 bases from V and 2 bases from J, with 11 bases between. The germline CDR1 and CDR2 sequences are MNHEY and SVGAGI. CDR3 DNA: TGTGCCAGCAGTTACGGGCGTGGACTCACAGATACGCAGTATTTT. Amino acid sequence: CASSYGRGLTDTQYF.

This chain connects TRBV15 to TRBJ1-3; D remains ambiguous. V was shortened by 0 bases and J by 0 bases, with 12 bases between the two germline ends. There are 17 residues in the CDR3. From germline, CDR1 is LNHNV and CDR2 YYDKDF (reference sequence). This CDR3 is CATSRDSETNSGNTIYF. The CDR3 nucleotides read TGTGCCACCAGCAGAGATTCGGAGACGAACTCTGGAAACACCATATATTTT.

This clone was seen only once. This rearrangement joins TRBV5-1 to TRBJ1-1, with D tentatively TRBD1 (6 bases). With 7 bases removed from V and 7 bases from J, the gap between germline ends came to 11 bases. CDR3 length equals 11 residues. Germline V gene data show CDR1 as SGHRS and CDR2 as YFSETQ. DNA of the CDR3: TGCGCCAGCTCTACAGGGATTGAAGCTTTCTTT. Translation: CASSTGIEAFF. The complete variable domain, with remaining parts taken from reference TRBV5-1 and TRBJ1-1, reads KAGVTQTPRYLIKTRGQQVTLSCSPISGHRSVSWYQQTPGQGLQFLFEYFSETQRNKGNFPGRFSGRQFSNSRSEMNVSTLELGDSALYLCASSTGIEAFFGQGTRLTVV.

The rearrangement joins TRBV7-9 to TRBJ2-1; tentative D call: TRBD2 (6 bases). CDR1 is SEHNR and CDR2 is FQNEAQ in the germline V gene (reference sequence). The CDR3 length is 15 residues. V lost 4 bases and J 0 bases, leaving 10 bases between the germline ends. Here the CDR3 reads CASSYKTSSYNEQFF. The CDR3 bases are TGTGCCAGCAGCTACAAGACTAGCTCCTACAATGAGCAGTTCTTC.

V and J are TRBV19 and TRBJ1-2, with a weak D call TRBD1 (6 bases). V was clipped by 9 bases and J by 8 bases, with 28 bases between them. The CDR3 extends over 16 amino acids. Germline lookup yields CDR1 LNHDA and CDR2 SQIVND (reference sequence). CDR3 DNA: TGTGCCAGCCAATCAGTGACAGGCCCCTATTCCCTAGGCTACACCTTC. Its protein is CASQSVTGPYSLGYTF.

J is TRBJ2-2 and V is TRBV5-1; a possible D gene is TRBD2 (5 bases). Trimming left V 5 bases short and J 7 bases short, with 15 bases between. The V gene's germline CDR1 is SGHRS and CDR2 YFSETQ. CDR3 length: 14 residues. Here the CDR3 reads CASRTSGNDGELFF. CDR3 DNA sequence: TGCGCCAGCAGAACTAGTGGGAACGACGGGGAGCTGTTTTTT.

The V call is TRBV29-1, the J call TRBJ2-7; 12 bases fit TRBD2. Germline V CDR1 and CDR2: SQVTM, ANQGSEA. The CDR3 length is 15 residues. J gave up 0 bases and V 5 bases, and 5 bases lay outside the gene matches. The CDR3, as DNA: TGCAGCGTTTCAGGACTAGCGGGACTCTCCTACGAGCAGTACTTC. Its protein product is CSVSGLAGLSYEQYF.

The genes are TRBV6-1 and TRBJ1-3; no clear D. The V gene's germline CDR1 is MNHNS and CDR2 SASEGT. The V and J ends lost 2 bases and 2 bases respectively, with 10 bases between them. This CDR3 region has 15 residues. This CDR3 reads CASSEPGRTGNTIYF. The CDR3 coding sequence is TGTGCCAGCAGTGAACCTGGCAGGACTGGAAACACCATATATTTT.